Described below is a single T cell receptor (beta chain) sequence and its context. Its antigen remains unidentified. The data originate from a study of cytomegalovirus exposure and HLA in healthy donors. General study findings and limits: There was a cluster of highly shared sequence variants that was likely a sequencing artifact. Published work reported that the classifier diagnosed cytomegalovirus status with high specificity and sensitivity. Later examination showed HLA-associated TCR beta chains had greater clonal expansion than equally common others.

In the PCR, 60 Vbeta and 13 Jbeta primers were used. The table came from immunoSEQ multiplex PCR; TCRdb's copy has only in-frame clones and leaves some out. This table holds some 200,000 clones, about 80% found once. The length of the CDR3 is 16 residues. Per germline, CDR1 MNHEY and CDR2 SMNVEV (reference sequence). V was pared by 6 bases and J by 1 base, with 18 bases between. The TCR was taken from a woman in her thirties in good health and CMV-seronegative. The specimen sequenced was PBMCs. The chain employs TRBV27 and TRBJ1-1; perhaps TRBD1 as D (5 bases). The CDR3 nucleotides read TGTGCCAGCAGGTTAGGAGGGACTGGGGAGAACACTGAAGCTTTCTTT. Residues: CASRLGGTGENTEAFF.